The 4 T cell receptor beta chains given below trace back to one sample, sequenced in a study of T cell responses to AZD1222 COVID-19 vaccine (TCRdb year 2021). Libraries came from the immunoSEQ multiplex PCR assay. TCRdb stores this immuneACCESS table with in-frame sequences only. Part of the clones is absent; in the studies checked, under half of the shortfall reflects unresolved V genes, and no reason is known for the rest. The sample table holds around 170,000 clones, of which approximately 91% were seen once. The ten largest make up 0.99% of the sample. The sample's time point label, in plain terms: baseline before first vaccination. Here the sequenced sample was peripheral blood, taken on day 0 of AZD1222 vaccination. The receptors shown here come from an adult in good health.

This chain connects TRBV7-8 to TRBJ2-2, with D perhaps being TRBD1 or TRBD2 (5 bases each). The germline V gene encodes CDR1 SGHVS and CDR2 FQNEAQ. This CDR3 is 14 amino acids long. V lost 1 base and J 3 bases, leaving 6 bases between the germline ends. CDR3 bases: TGTGCCAGCAGCTTAGGGGGGTACACCGGGGAGCTGTTTTTT. This gives the protein CASSLGGYTGELFF.

The chain carries TRBV3-1 (or the pseudogene TRBV3-2) and TRBJ1-2, with no clear D. Germline-derived CDR1 and CDR2 are LGHDT and YNNKEL (reference sequence). V lost 4 bases, J lost 2 bases, and 11 bases lay in between. CDR3 length: 14 amino acids. The CDR3 DNA sequence: TGTGCCAGCAGCCCGACGGTAGGGAACTATGGCTACACCTTC. It is translated as CASSPTVGNYGYTF.

The chain joins TRBV7-2 to TRBJ1-2, with D maybe TRBD1 (5 bases). The CDR3 contains 15 residues. Trimming took off 1 base at V and 4 bases at J, with 13 bases between the two ends. The germline V gene has CDR1 SGHTA and CDR2 FQGNSA. DNA for the CDR3: TGTGCCAGCAGCTTAGTTCCAGGCGGGGGCTATGGCTACACCTTC. Its protein is CASSLVPGGGYGYTF.

V gene TRBV29-1 combines with J gene TRBJ1-2; D not resolved. The CDR3 length is 10 residues. V was clipped by 4 bases and J by 8 bases, with 8 bases between them. CDR1 and CDR2 (germline): SQVTM, ANQGSEA. The CDR3: CSVAGPGYTF. CDR3 bases: TGCAGCGTTGCTGGGCCAGGCTACACCTTC.